A selection of T cell receptor beta chains follows, all from one sample in a study of blood T cell repertoires in COVID-19. Some clones are missing from TCRdb's copy, which holds only in-frame ones; the method was immunoSEQ multiplex PCR. The profile shows approximately 31,000 clones, 85% of them singletons. Sequenced: peripheral blood. Receptors were obtained from a woman in her fifties or sixties with active COVID-19. CDR3s leave out the opening cysteine and the closing phenylalanine or tryptophan.

CDR3 | J | V
ASSTLSQETQY | TRBJ2-5 | TRBV5-1
ASSGRTGVGAF | TRBJ1-1 | TRBV7-9
ASSLDSGTTDTQY | TRBJ2-3 | TRBV5-4
ASSPWTGGFNEQY | TRBJ2-7 | TRBV27
ASSQVSPEGELF | TRBJ2-2 | TRBV4-2
ASSDSGLAGSDTQY | TRBJ2-3 | TRBV6-1
ASSLDLARTDTQY | TRBJ2-3 | TRBV11-2
ASSLVLGEGLNEQY | TRBJ2-7 | TRBV11-2
ASSRTGGTYEQY | TRBJ2-7 | TRBV5-1
ASSMVVLRLNSGRSYEQY | TRBJ2-7 | TRBV19
ASSHLTSGRVEQY | TRBJ2-7 | TRBV3-1/TRBV3-2
ASSPAGPIFNSPLH | TRBJ1-6 | TRBV18
ASSFSWGVTDNYGYT | TRBJ1-2 | TRBV5-6
ATSRESRGSGELF | TRBJ2-2 | TRBV15
ASRPTGNTEAF | TRBJ1-1 | TRBV6-5
ASSWTSGANTGELF | TRBJ2-2 | TRBV4-1
ASTDKQGDQETQY | TRBJ2-5 | TRBV5-4
ASSPTGGIQETQY | TRBJ2-5 | TRBV9
AWSDLQETQY | TRBJ2-5 | TRBV30
ASRDSSYNSPLH | TRBJ1-6 | TRBV6-5
SVDVPAGNTDTQY | TRBJ2-3 | TRBV29-1
ASSWTSGMGGDDEQY | TRBJ2-7 | TRBV27
AVQSSLAGGGYNEQF | TRBJ2-1 | TRBV24-1
ASSLIARKRSPSSYNEQF | TRBJ2-1 | TRBV5-5
ASSDPGGTGELF | TRBJ2-2 | TRBV19
ASSLTGGGETQY | TRBJ2-5 | TRBV5-1
ASSYKTGYSNQPQH | TRBJ1-5 | TRBV6-6
ASSQGTVGNTIY | TRBJ1-3 | TRBV4-1
ASSGSGTSGRNTQY | TRBJ2-3 | TRBV7-8
AALGGGSNYGYT | TRBJ1-2 | TRBV28
ASSGQVFYGYT | TRBJ1-2 | TRBV11-3
ASSLETGRYYGYT | TRBJ1-2 | TRBV5-1
ASSPTGGGEKLF | TRBJ1-4 | TRBV5-4
ASSLAQGSNYGYT | TRBJ1-2 | TRBV5-5
ASSRYGGEVNEQF | TRBJ2-1 | TRBV10-1
ASSETTGGVYGYT | TRBJ1-2 | TRBV5-8
ASSQERGASWTGELF | TRBJ2-2 | TRBV4-2
ASSWGSQGPTYSGANVLT | TRBJ2-6 | TRBV2
ASSLFGGGTGYSNQPQH | TRBJ1-5 | TRBV28